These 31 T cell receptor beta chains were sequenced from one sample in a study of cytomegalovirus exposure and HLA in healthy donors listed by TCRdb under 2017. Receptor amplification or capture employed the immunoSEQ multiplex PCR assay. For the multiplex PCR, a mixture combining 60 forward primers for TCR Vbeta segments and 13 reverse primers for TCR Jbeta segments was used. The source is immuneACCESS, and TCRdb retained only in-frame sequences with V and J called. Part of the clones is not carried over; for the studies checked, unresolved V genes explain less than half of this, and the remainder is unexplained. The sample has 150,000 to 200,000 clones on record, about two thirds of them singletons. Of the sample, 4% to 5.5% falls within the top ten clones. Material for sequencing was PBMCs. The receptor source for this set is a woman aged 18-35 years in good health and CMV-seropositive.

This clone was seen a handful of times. CDR3 nucleotide sequence: TGTGCCAGTTCGATACAGGGGAACTATGGCTACACCTTC. Its protein is CASSIQGNYGYTF. The chain combines TRBV5-4 with TRBJ1-2, with 7 bases that match TRBD1. The CDR3 totals 13 residues. Germline CDR1 SGHNT, CDR2 YYREEE (reference sequence). V dropped 8 bases and J dropped 2; count of bases not matched to a gene: 6. Together with reference TRBV5-4 and TRBJ1-2, the CDR3 gives the full variable domain: ETGVTQSPTHLIKTRGQQVTLRCSSQSGHNTVSWYQQALGQGPQFIFQYYREEENGRGNFPPRFSGLQFPNYSSELNVNALELDDSALYLCASSIQGNYGYTFGSGTRLTVV.

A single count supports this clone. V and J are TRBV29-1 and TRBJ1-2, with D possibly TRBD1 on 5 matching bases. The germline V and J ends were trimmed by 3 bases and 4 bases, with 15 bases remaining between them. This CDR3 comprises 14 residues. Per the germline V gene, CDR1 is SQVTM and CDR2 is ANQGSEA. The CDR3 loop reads CSVELGRQSYGYTF. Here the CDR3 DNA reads TGCAGCGTTGAGCTTGGGCGACAGAGCTATGGCTACACCTTC. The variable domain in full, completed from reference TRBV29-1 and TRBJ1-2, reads SAVISQKPSRDICQRGTSLTIQCQVDSQVTMMFWYRQQPGQSLTLIATANQGSEATYESGFVIDKFPISRPNLTFSTLTVSNMSPEDSSIYLCSVELGRQSYGYTFGSGTRLTVV.

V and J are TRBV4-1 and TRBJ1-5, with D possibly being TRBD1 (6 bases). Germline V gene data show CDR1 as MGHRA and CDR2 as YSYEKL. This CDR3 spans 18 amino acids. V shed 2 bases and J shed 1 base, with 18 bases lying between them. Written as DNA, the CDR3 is TGCGCCAGCAGCCAAAGCCCCAGGGGAGGGGAGAGCAATCAGCCCCAGCATTTT. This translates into CASSQSPRGGESNQPQHF.

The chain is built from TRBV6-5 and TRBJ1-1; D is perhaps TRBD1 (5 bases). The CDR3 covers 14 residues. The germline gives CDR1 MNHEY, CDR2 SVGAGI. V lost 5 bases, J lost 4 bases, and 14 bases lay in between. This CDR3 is CASSAPGVSTEAFF. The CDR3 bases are TGTGCCAGCAGTGCCCCGGGGGTTTCCACTGAAGCTTTCTTT.

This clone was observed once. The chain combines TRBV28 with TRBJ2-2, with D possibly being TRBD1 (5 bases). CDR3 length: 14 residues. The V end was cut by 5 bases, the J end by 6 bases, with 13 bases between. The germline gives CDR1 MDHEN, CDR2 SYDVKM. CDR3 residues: CASSSGAHPGELFF. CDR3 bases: TGTGCCAGCAGTAGTGGGGCCCATCCCGGGGAGCTGTTTTTT.

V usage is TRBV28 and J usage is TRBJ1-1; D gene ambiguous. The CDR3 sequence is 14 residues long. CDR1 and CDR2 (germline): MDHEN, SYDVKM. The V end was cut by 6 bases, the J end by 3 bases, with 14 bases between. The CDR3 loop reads CASSTPRYYTEAFF. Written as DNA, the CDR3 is TGTGCCAGCAGCACCCCCCGATACTACACTGAAGCTTTCTTT. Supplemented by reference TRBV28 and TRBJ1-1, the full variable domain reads DVKVTQSSRYLVKRTGEKVFLECVQDMDHENMFWYRQDPGLGLRLIYFSYDVKMKEKGDIPEGYSVSREKKERFSLILESASTNQTSMYLCASSTPRYYTEAFFGQGTRLTVV.

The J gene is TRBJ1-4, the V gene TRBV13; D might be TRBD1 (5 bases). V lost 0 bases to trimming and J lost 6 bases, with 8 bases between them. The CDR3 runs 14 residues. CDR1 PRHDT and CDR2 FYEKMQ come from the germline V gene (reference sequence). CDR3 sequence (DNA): TGTGCCAGCAGCTTAGGTTGGGGGGATGAAAAACTGTTTTTT. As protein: CASSLGWGDEKLFF.

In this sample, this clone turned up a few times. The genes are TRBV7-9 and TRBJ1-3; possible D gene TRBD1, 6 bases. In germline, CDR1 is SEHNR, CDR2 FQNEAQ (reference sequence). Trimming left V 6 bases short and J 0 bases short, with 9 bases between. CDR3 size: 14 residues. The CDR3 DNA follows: TGTGCCAGCAGAATAGGGGGCTCTGGAAACACCATATATTTT. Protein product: CASRIGGSGNTIYF. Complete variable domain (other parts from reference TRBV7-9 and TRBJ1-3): DTGVSQNPRHKITKRGQNVTFRCDPISEHNRLYWYRQTLGQGPEFLTYFQNEAQLEKSRLLSDRFSAERPKGSFSTLEIQRTEQGDSAMYLCASRIGGSGNTIYFGEGSWLTVV.

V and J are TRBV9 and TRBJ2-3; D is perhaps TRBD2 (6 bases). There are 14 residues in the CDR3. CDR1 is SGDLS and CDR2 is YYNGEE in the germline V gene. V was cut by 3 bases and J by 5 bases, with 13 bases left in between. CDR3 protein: CASSASGTQDTQYF. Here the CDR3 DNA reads TGTGCCAGCAGCGCGTCGGGGACTCAAGATACGCAGTATTTT. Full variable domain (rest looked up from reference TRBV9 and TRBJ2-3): DSGVTQTPKHLITATGQRVTLRCSPRSGDLSVYWYQQSLDQGLQFLIQYYNGEERAKGNILERFSAQQFPDLHSELNLSSLELGDSALYFCASSASGTQDTQYFGPGTRLTVL.

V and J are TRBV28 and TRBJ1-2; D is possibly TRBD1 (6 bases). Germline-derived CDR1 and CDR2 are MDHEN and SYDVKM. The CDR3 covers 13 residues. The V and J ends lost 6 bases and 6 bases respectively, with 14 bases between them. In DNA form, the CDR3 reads TGTGCCAGCAGACAACAGGGACGCGATGGCTACACCTTC. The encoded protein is CASRQQGRDGYTF.

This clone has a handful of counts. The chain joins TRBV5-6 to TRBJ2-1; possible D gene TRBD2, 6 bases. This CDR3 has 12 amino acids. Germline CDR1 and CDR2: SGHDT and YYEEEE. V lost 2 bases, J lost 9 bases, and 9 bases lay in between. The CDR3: CASSLGGTEQFF. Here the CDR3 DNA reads TGTGCCAGCAGCTTAGGAGGGACTGAGCAGTTCTTC. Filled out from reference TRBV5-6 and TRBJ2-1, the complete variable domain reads DAGVTQSPTHLIKTRGQQVTLRCSPKSGHDTVSWYQQALGQGPQFIFQYYEEEERQRGNFPDRFSGHQFPNYSSELNVNALLLGDSALYLCASSLGGTEQFFGPGTRLTVL.

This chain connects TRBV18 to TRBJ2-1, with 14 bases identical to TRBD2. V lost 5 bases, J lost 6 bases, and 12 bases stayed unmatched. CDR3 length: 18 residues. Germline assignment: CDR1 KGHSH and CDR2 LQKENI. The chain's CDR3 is CASSTPLGTSGGANEQFF. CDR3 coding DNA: TGTGCCAGCTCAACTCCGCTGGGGACTAGCGGGGGTGCCAATGAGCAGTTCTTC.

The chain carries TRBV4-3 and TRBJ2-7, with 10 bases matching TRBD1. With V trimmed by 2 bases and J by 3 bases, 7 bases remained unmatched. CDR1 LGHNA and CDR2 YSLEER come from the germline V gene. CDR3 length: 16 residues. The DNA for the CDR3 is TGCGCCAGCAGCCAAAGTGACAGGGGGCGGGACTACGAGCAGTACTTC. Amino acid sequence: CASSQSDRGRDYEQYF.

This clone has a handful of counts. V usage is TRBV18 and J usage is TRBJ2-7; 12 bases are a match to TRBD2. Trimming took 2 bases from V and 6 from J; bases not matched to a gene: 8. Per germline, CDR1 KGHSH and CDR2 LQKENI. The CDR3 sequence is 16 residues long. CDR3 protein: CASSPIASGGAGEQYF. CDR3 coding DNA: TGTGCCAGCTCACCAATAGCTAGCGGGGGGGCCGGCGAGCAGTACTTC.

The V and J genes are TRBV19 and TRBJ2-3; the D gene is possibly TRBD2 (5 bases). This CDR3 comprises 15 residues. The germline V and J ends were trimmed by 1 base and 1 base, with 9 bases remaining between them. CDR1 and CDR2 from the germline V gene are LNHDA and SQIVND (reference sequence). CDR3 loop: CASSIGLEGTDTQYF. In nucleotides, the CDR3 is TGTGCCAGTAGTATAGGCTTGGAGGGCACAGATACGCAGTATTTT.

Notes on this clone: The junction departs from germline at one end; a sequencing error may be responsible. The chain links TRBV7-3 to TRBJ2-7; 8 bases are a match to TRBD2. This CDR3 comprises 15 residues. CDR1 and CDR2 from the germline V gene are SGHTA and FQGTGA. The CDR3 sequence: CASSLSGSLTYERYF. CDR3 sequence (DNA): TGTGCCAGCAGCCTAAGCGGGAGTCTTACCTACGAGCGGTACTTC.

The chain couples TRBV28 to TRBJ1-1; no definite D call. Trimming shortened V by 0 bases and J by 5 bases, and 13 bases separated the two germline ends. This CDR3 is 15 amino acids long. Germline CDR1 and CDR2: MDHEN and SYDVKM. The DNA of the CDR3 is TGTGCCAGCAGTTTATGGTCGGCAGGCGTGACTGAAGCTTTCTTT. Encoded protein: CASSLWSAGVTEAFF.

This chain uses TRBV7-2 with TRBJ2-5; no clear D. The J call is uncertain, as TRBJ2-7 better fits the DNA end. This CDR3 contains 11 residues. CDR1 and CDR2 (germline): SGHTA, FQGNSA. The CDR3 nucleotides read TGTGCCAGCAGCTTAAGATACGAGCAGTACTTC. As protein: CASSLRYEQYF.

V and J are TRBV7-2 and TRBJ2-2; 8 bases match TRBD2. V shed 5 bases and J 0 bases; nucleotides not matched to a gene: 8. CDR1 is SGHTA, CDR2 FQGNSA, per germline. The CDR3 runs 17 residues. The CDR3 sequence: CASSPGGAGTNTGELFF. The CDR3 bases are TGTGCCAGCAGCCCCGGGGGGGCGGGGACGAACACCGGGGAGCTGTTTTTT.

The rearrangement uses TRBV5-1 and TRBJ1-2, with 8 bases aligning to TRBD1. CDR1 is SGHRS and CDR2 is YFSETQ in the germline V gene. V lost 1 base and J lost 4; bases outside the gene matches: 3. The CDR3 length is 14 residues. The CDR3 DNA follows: TGCGCCAGCAGCTTGACAGGGGGGACCTATGGCTACACCTTC. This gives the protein CASSLTGGTYGYTF.

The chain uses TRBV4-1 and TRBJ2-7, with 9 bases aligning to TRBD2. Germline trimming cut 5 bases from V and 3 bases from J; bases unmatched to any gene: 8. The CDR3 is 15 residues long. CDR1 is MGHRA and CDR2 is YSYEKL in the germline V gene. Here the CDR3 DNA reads TGCGCCAGCAGCTATAGCGGGAGTGGAGTCTACGAGCAGTACTTC. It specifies CASSYSGSGVYEQYF.

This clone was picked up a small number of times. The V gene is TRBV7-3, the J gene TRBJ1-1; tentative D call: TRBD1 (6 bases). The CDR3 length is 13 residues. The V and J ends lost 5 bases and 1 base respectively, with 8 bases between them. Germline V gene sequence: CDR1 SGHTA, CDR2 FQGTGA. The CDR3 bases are TGTGCCAGCAGCAGGGGACAGAACACTGAAGCTTTCTTT. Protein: CASSRGQNTEAFF.

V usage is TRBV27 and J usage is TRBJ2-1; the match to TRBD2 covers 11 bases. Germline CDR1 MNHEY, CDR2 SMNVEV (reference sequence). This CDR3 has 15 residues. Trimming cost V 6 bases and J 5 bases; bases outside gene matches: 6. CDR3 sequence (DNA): TGTGCCAGCAGGCCCCTAGCGGGGGGCAACAATGAGCAGTTCTTC. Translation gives CASRPLAGGNNEQFF.

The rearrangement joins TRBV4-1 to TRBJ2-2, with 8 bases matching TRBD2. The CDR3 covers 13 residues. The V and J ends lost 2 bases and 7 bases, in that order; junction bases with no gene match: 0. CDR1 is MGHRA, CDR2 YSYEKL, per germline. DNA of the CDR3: TGCGCCAGCAGCCAACGGGGGGGCGGGGAGCTGTTTTTT. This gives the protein CASSQRGGGELFF.

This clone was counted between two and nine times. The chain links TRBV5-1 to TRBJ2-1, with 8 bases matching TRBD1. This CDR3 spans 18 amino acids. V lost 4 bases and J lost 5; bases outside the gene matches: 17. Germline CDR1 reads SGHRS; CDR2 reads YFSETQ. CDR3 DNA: TGCGCCAGCAGCCCGGACAGGGTAACGGGAGCCGCTCACAATGAGCAGTTCTTC. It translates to CASSPDRVTGAAHNEQFF.

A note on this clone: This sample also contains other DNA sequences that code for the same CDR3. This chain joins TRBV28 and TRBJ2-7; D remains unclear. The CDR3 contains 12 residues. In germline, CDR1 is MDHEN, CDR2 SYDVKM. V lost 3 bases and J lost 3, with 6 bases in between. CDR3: CASSFSSYEQYF. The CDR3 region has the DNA TGTGCCAGCAGTTTTAGCAGCTACGAGCAGTACTTC.

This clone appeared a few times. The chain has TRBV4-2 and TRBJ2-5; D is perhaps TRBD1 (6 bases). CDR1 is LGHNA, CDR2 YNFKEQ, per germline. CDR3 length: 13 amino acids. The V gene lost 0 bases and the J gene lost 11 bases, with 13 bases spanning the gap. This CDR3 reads CASSQDWGTNQYF. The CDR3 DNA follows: TGTGCCAGCAGCCAAGATTGGGGGACAAATCAGTACTTC.

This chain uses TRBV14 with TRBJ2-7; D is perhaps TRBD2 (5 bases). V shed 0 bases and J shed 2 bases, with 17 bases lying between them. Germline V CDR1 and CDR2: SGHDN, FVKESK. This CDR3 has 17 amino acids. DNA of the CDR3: TGTGCCAGCAGCCAAGATTTTAAAGCGGAGGCCACCTACGAGCAGTACTTC. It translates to CASSQDFKAEATYEQYF.

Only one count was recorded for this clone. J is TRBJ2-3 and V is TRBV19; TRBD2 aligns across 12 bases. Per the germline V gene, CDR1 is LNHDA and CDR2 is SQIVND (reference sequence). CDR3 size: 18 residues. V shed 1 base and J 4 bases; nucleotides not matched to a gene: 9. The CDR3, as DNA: TGTGCCAGTAGTATAGCTTCTAGCGGGAGGGCCTGGGCAGATACGCAGTATTTT. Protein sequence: CASSIASSGRAWADTQYF.

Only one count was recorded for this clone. CDR3 sequence (DNA): TGTGCCAGCAGACAGGGGGCCGGTAGCAATCAGCCCCAGCATTTT. It yields the protein CASRQGAGSNQPQHF. The chain has TRBV6-5 and TRBJ1-5; 9 bases agree with TRBD1. The CDR3 runs 15 residues. V dropped 6 bases and J dropped 0; count of bases not matched to a gene: 3. In germline, CDR1 is MNHEY, CDR2 SVGAGI.

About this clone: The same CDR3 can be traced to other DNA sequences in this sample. This CDR3 is CASSLGHASTDTQYF. CDR3 nucleotides: TGTGCCAGTAGTCTAGGACATGCTAGCACAGATACGCAGTATTTT. The chain has TRBV6-6 and TRBJ2-3, with TRBD1 as a possible D gene (5 bases). Germline CDR1 MNHNY, CDR2 SVGAGI (reference sequence). The CDR3 covers 15 residues. Trimming removed 9 bases at V and 0 bases at J, with 16 bases between.